Listed below are T cell receptor beta chains from one sample, sequenced in a study of blood T cells in healthy people across ages. Each CDR3 protein is one row after TCRdb ran MiXCR on the 5' RACE reads. The table shows fewer than 750,000 distinct CDR3 sequences, with roughly half occurring only once. Material: blood. Every receptor here comes from a woman of 80 years or more in good health. The CDR3 runs from the conserved cysteine through the conserved F or W. D genes are given only for firm matches. Part of the rows lack a size; the others show once, few, many or a class for expanded clones.

j_call clone_size v_call d_call cdr3_aa cdr3_nt
TRBJ2-1 - TRBV5-1 TRBD2 CASSLAGMTYNEQFF TGCGCCAGCAGCTTAGCGGGGATGACCTACAATGAGCAGTTCTTC
TRBJ2-3 - TRBV7-6 - CASSSRLREAQGYTQYF TGTGCCAGCAGCTCAAGGTTGAGGGAGGCGCAAGGGTATACGCAGTATTTT
TRBJ2-4 - TRBV20-1 - CSAPLMAKNIQYF TGCAGTGCCCCCCTCATGGCCAAAAACATTCAGTACTTC
TRBJ2-3 - TRBV20-1 - CSASPSDTQYF TGCAGTGCTAGCCCTTCAGATACGCAGTATTTT
TRBJ2-3 - TRBV12-3/TRBV12-4 TRBD2 CATNSGTADTQYF TGTGCCACCAACAGCGGGACCGCAGATACGCAGTATTTT
TRBJ1-2 many TRBV5-1 - CASSLDLKDYGYTF TGCGCCAGCAGCTTGGACTTAAAGGACTATGGCTACACCTTC
TRBJ2-7 - TRBV21-1 - CASSKALSTGGPYEQYF TGTGCCAGCAGCAAAGCGCTATCGACAGGGGGCCCTTACGAGCAGTACTTC
TRBJ2-1 many TRBV5-5 - CASSLDGGGDEQFF TGTGCCAGCAGCTTGGACGGGGGTGGGGATGAGCAGTTCTTC
TRBJ1-4 - TRBV4-1 - CASSQTRQNRAEKLFF TGCGCCAGCAGCCAAACCCGACAGAATAGGGCTGAAAAACTGTTTTTT
TRBJ2-3 - TRBV20-1 TRBD2 CSARDVLAGSTDTQYF TGCAGTGCTAGAGACGTTCTAGCGGGAAGCACAGATACGCAGTATTTT
TRBJ1-4 many TRBV15 - CATSRDLGSGNEKLFF TGTGCCACCAGCAGAGACCTCGGGTCCGGGAATGAAAAACTGTTTTTT
TRBJ2-3 - TRBV15 TRBD1 CATSRLRTGSSDTQYF TGTGCCACCAGCAGACTCCGGACAGGGAGCTCAGATACGCAGTATTTT
TRBJ2-6 - TRBV6-5 - CASRLRGAGANVLTF TGTGCCAGTAGGCTTAGGGGTGCTGGGGCCAACGTCCTGACTTTC
TRBJ2-7 - TRBV29-1 - CSVEPTTHEQYF TGCAGCGTTGAACCCACCACACACGAGCAGTACTTC
TRBJ2-7 - TRBV5-1 TRBD1 CASSSPGTGIYEQYF TGCGCCAGCAGCTCACCCGGGACAGGGATCTACGAGCAGTACTTC
TRBJ1-1 once TRBV18 - CASSAGDGSTEAFF TGTGCCAGCTCAGCGGGGGACGGGAGCACTGAAGCTTTCTTT
TRBJ2-1 - TRBV6-5 TRBD1 CASSEDRGSYNEQFF TGTGCCAGCAGTGAGGACAGGGGCTCCTACAATGAGCAGTTCTTC
TRBJ1-2 few TRBV12-3/TRBV12-4 TRBD1 CASSLGQGYGHTF TGTGCCAGCAGTTTAGGACAGGGCTACGGCCACACCTTC
TRBJ2-7 many TRBV11-2 TRBD2 CASSAQAGDHYEQYF TGTGCCAGCAGCGCCCAAGCGGGAGACCACTACGAGCAGTACTTC
TRBJ2-1 few TRBV7-2 - CASSPSWGGRNNEQFF TGTGCCAGCAGCCCTTCTTGGGGGGGCAGAAACAATGAGCAGTTCTTC
TRBJ2-7 - TRBV4-1 - CASSQDWGTKSYNEQYF TGCGCCAGCAGCCAAGATTGGGGGACAAAAAGCTACAATGAGCAGTACTTC
TRBJ2-1 many TRBV4-1 - CASSHSRGGELGEQFF TGCGCCAGCAGCCACTCCAGGGGGGGAGAGTTGGGTGAGCAGTTCTTC
TRBJ2-1 - TRBV30 - CAWSVRAIGEQFF TGTGCCTGGAGTGTACGGGCCATCGGCGAGCAGTTCTTC
TRBJ1-4 - TRBV20-1 - CSAQRNEKLFF TGCAGTGCGCAGAGGAATGAAAAACTGTTTTTT
TRBJ2-1 - TRBV24-1 - CATSDARRNEKFF TGTGCCACCAGCGATGCCAGGCGCAATGAGAAGTTCTTC
TRBJ2-3 - TRBV5-1 TRBD2 CASSSSLAGFTDTQYF TGCGCCAGCAGCTCCTCACTAGCGGGGTTCACAGATACGCAGTATTTT
TRBJ2-5 - TRBV10-3 TRBD1 CAIREQGYQETQYF TGTGCCATCAGGGAACAGGGGTACCAAGAGACCCAGTACTTC
TRBJ2-1 - TRBV7-2 - CASSLGGPTVYEQFF TGTGCCAGCAGCTTAGGAGGGCCGACTGTCTACGAGCAGTTCTTC
TRBJ2-1 many TRBV7-2 - CASSEGVSSYNEQFF TGTGCCAGCAGCGAAGGGGTTAGCTCCTACAATGAGCAGTTCTTC
TRBJ1-1 - TRBV29-1 - CSGSDGSPEAFF TGCAGCGGATCGGACGGGTCTCCTGAAGCTTTCTTT
TRBJ2-7 few TRBV5-1 - CASSLASSEQYF TGCGCCAGCAGCTTGGCCAGTTCGGAGCAGTACTTC
TRBJ2-2 - TRBV7-7 - CASSLAGDGELFF TGTGCTAGCAGCTTAGCCGGGGACGGGGAGCTGTTTTTT
TRBJ1-2 - TRBV10-3 - CAIRNNLIGEYGYTF TGTGCCATCAGGAATAATCTCATCGGAGAATATGGCTACACCTTC
TRBJ2-3 - TRBV6-1 - CASSAVGASPDTQYF TGTGCCAGCAGCGCAGTCGGGGCCAGCCCAGATACGCAGTATTTT
TRBJ2-7 many TRBV7-2 TRBD1 CASSFGTGNPYEQYF TGTGCCAGCAGCTTCGGGACAGGGAATCCCTACGAGCAGTACTTC
TRBJ2-1 - TRBV15 - CATSSDSFASSYNEQFF TGTGCCACCAGCAGTGACAGTTTCGCGAGCTCCTACAATGAGCAGTTCTTC
TRBJ2-7 - TRBV2 TRBD1 CASSRQGSEQYF TGTGCCAGCAGTCGACAGGGAAGCGAGCAGTACTTC
TRBJ2-7 - TRBV20-1 TRBD2 CSAPGLADEQYF TGCAGTGCCCCCGGACTAGCCGATGAGCAGTACTTC
TRBJ2-1 - TRBV6-2/TRBV6-3 - CASTLIGRYNEQFF TGTGCCAGCACTCTCATCGGGCGCTACAATGAGCAGTTCTTC
TRBJ2-3 - TRBV5-1 - CASSLRDTDTQYF TGCGCCAGCAGCCTCAGGGATACAGATACGCAGTATTTT
TRBJ2-3 - TRBV7-4 TRBD2 CASLSGGAPPSTDTQYF TGTGCCAGCCTTAGCGGGGGGGCCCCTCCTAGCACAGATACGCAGTATTTT
TRBJ2-1 many TRBV15 - CATSRDRWRQFF TGTGCCACCAGCAGAGATCGTTGGCGGCAGTTCTTC
TRBJ2-7 - TRBV6-1 - CATRSLISYEQYF TGTGCCACCCGGAGTCTAATCTCCTACGAGCAGTACTTC
TRBJ2-1 - TRBV20-1 - CSASALAYEQFF TGCAGTGCTAGCGCACTAGCATATGAGCAGTTCTTC
TRBJ2-7 - TRBV29-1 TRBD1 CSVGGTGLSYEQYF TGCAGCGTTGGGGGGACAGGATTATCCTACGAGCAGTACTTC
TRBJ1-5 once TRBV27 - CASSLFRAHQPQHF TGTGCCAGCAGTTTATTCAGGGCCCATCAGCCCCAGCATTTT
TRBJ2-3 many TRBV3-1 - CASSHTDRGISTDTQYF TGTGCCAGCAGCCATACGGACAGAGGAATTAGCACAGATACGCAGTATTTT
TRBJ1-1 many TRBV29-1 - CSVWHTGEAFF TGCAGCGTTTGGCACACAGGTGAAGCTTTCTTT
TRBJ2-1 - TRBV5-4 TRBD2 CASSLVERLAGEQFF TGTGCCAGCAGCTTGGTTGAACGACTAGCGGGGGAGCAGTTCTTC
TRBJ1-1 few TRBV20-1 TRBD1 CSARDSGRGPGTEAFF TGCAGTGCTAGAGATTCGGGCAGGGGGCCGGGCACTGAAGCTTTCTTT
TRBJ2-1 - TRBV29-1 TRBD2 CSVIGRGGTQFF TGCAGCGTTATTGGCCGGGGGGGGACCCAGTTCTTC
TRBJ2-4 - TRBV12-3/TRBV12-4 - CASSRQESIQYF TGTGCCAGCAGCCGTCAAGAAAGCATTCAGTACTTC
TRBJ2-1 many TRBV6-6 - CASSYGQLNNEQFF TGTGCCAGCAGTTACGGACAGTTAAACAATGAGCAGTTCTTC
TRBJ2-7 few TRBV7-9 - CASSPSRYEQYF TGTGCCAGCAGCCCAAGCCGGTACGAGCAGTACTTC
TRBJ1-2 - TRBV5-1 TRBD1 CASSYRDRAYGYTF TGCGCCAGCAGCTACCGGGACAGGGCCTATGGCTACACCTTC
TRBJ2-3 - TRBV11-3 TRBD2 CASSSRSGEGDTQYF TGTGCCAGCAGCTCCCGCAGCGGGGAGGGAGATACGCAGTATTTT
TRBJ2-5 - TRBV7-2 - CASSNSASRYEQYF TGTGCCAGCAGCAACTCAGCATCGAGGTATGAGCAGTACTTC
TRBJ1-2 many TRBV28 - CASTPVRQAPGYTF TGTGCCAGCACCCCGGTGCGACAGGCCCCTGGCTACACCTTC
TRBJ1-1 - TRBV6-6 - CASSYEGVLNTEAFF TGTGCCAGCAGTTACGAAGGAGTCCTGAACACTGAAGCTTTCTTT